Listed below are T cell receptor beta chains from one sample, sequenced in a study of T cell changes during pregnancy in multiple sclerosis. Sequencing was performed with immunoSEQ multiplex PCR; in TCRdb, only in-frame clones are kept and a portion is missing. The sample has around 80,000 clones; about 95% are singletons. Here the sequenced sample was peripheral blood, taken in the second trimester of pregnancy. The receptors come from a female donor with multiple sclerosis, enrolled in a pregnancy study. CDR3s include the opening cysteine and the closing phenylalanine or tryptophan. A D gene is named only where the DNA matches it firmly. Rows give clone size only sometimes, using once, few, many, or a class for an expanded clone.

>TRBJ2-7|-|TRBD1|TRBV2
TGTGCCAGCAGCCCCCGGACAGGGGTCTACGAGCAGTACTTC
CASSPRTGVYEQYF
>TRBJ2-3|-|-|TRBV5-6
TGTGCCAGCAGCTGGCGGACATACCGGGACATTAGCACAGATACGCAGTATTTT
CASSWRTYRDISTDTQYF
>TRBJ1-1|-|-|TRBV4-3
TGCGCCAGCAGCCAATTTGGGGCGGACACTGAAGCTTTCTTT
CASSQFGADTEAFF
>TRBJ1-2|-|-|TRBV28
TGTGCCAGCAGTACAGCGACAGGCTATGGCTACACCTTC
CASSTATGYGYTF
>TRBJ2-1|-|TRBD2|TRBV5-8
TGTGCCAGCAGCTTGGGGATAGCGGGTGTACTAGGCAATGAGCAGTTCTTC
CASSLGIAGVLGNEQFF
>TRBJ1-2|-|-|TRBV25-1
TGTGCCAGCAGTGAATGGGGGGACGCGGGCGGAGGCTACACCTTC
CASSEWGDAGGGYTF
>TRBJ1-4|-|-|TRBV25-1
TGTGCCAGCAGTGATGGGGGGGCCAGTGATGAAAAACTGTTTTTT
CASSDGGASDEKLFF
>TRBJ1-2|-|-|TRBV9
TGTGCCAGCAGCGTAGCGATCCGCCGGGGAGGGACGGAGCTTAATTTTAACTATGGCTACACCTTC
CASSVAIRRGGTELNFNYGYTF
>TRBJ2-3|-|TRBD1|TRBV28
TGTGCCAGCATTCTATCCGGCCGGACAGGTGATCCTAGCACAGATACGCAGTATTTT
CASILSGRTGDPSTDTQYF
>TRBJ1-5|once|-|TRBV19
TGTGCCAGTAGGGGCCAGAGCTCATGGAGCAATCAGCCCCAGCATTTT
CASRGQSSWSNQPQHF
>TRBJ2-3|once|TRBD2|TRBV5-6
TGTGCCAGCAGCCGGGGACTAGCGGGAAGCACAGATACGCAGTATTTT
CASSRGLAGSTDTQYF
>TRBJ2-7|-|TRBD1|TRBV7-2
TGTGCCAGCAGCTTAGCGCCGGGACAGGGGTCCTACGAGCAGTACTTC
CASSLAPGQGSYEQYF